These 23 T cell receptor beta chains originate from one sample sequenced in a study of Ad26.COV2.S vaccination and SARS-CoV-2 variants listed by TCRdb under 2021. The meaning of the sample's time point label: individuals recovered from natural SARS-CoV-2 infection. Library preparation used the immunoSEQ multiplex PCR assay. Entries here come from immuneACCESS through TCRdb and include only in-frame sequences with V and J called. Some clones fail to appear in such tables; in the studies checked, an unresolved V gene covers under half of the shortfall, and the cause of the remainder is unknown. For this sample the table gives 180,000 or so clones, of which roughly 89% were detected only once. The ten largest make up 5% to 6.5% of the sample. This material consisted of peripheral blood, taken after recovery from COVID-19. Source of these receptors: a human donor who had recovered from COVID-19.

J is TRBJ2-2 and V is TRBV9, with 9 positions matching TRBD2. CDR3 length: 16 residues. Trimming at V came to 0 bases and at J to 6 bases, leaving 6 bases not matched to a gene. Germline assignment: CDR1 SGDLS and CDR2 YYNGEE. CDR3: CASSVGSGGIPGELFF. In DNA form, the CDR3 reads TGTGCCAGCAGCGTAGGGAGCGGGGGGATTCCCGGGGAGCTGTTTTTT.

J is TRBJ1-2 and V is TRBV23-1; weak D call: TRBD1 (6 bases). TRBV23-1 is sorted into the ORF group, with uncertain function. The CDR3 extends over 12 amino acids. The ends were cut back, 4 bases at V and 7 bases at J, with 10 bases in the middle. The CDR3 loop is CASSPRGGGYTF. CDR3 nucleotide sequence: TGCGCCAGCAGTCCCAGGGGCGGTGGCTACACCTTC.

This clone was observed a handful of times. The sample holds other DNA sequences that translate to the same CDR3. This chain connects TRBV2 to TRBJ2-5; a weak D match, TRBD2 (6 bases). This CDR3 is built from 13 residues. Germline CDR1 is SNHLY and CDR2 is FYNNEI. The V gene lost 2 bases and the J gene lost 5 bases, with 9 bases spanning the gap. CDR3 nucleotide sequence: TGTGCCAGCAGTGAATTGGAGGGGGAGACCCAGTACTTC. Translated: CASSELEGETQYF.

V gene TRBV5-1 combines with J gene TRBJ2-1; 11 nucleotides match TRBD2. Per the germline V gene, CDR1 is SGHRS and CDR2 is YFSETQ. This CDR3 has 15 residues. The ends lost 4 bases at V and 3 bases at J; junction bases unmatched: 3. The CDR3 protein is CASSVGTSGYNEQFF. The DNA for the CDR3 is TGCGCCAGCAGCGTCGGGACTAGCGGCTACAATGAGCAGTTCTTC.

The CDR3 protein is CASSMDTRNIQYF. Here the CDR3 DNA reads TGTGCCAGCAGCATGGACACCAGAAACATTCAGTACTTC. This chain connects TRBV7-2 to TRBJ2-4, with TRBD1 as a possible D gene (5 bases). The CDR3 is made up of 13 amino acids. From germline, CDR1 is SGHTA and CDR2 FQGNSA. V was shortened by 5 bases and J by 6 bases, with 11 bases between the two germline ends.

The chain is built from TRBV2 and TRBJ1-4; D ambiguous. This CDR3 spans 10 amino acids. CDR1 and CDR2 (germline): SNHLY, FYNNEI. V lost 3 bases, J lost 7 bases, and 0 bases lay in between. DNA for the CDR3: TGTGCCAGCAGTGATGAAAAACTGTTTTTT. This sequence encodes CASSDEKLFF.

J is TRBJ2-7 and V is TRBV7-9; 9 positions agree with TRBD1. J was trimmed by 4 bases and V by 3 bases; bases with no gene match: 7. The CDR3 loop spans 15 amino acids. Germline V gene lookup returns CDR1 SEHNR and CDR2 FQNEAQ (reference sequence). The DNA of the CDR3 is TGTGCCAGCAGCTTTCAGGACAGGGGTTTTTACGAGCAGTACTTC. Translated, it gives CASSFQDRGFYEQYF.

This rearrangement joins TRBV29-1 to TRBJ2-1, with a tentative D call TRBD1 (6 bases). This CDR3 comprises 15 residues. Between the trimmed V and J ends, which lost 3 bases and 1 base, there was a span of 13 bases. Germline loops: CDR1 SQVTM, CDR2 ANQGSEA. The CDR3 sequence: CSVEDSQGSYNEQFF. CDR3 coding DNA: TGCAGCGTTGAGGACTCCCAGGGGTCCTACAATGAGCAGTTCTTC.

V usage is TRBV5-4 and J usage is TRBJ2-7, with 10 bases matching TRBD1. V trimming: 3 bases; J trimming: 0 bases; junction bases outside the gene matches: 18. Germline lookup yields CDR1 SGHNT and CDR2 YYREEE (reference sequence). The CDR3 runs to 20 residues. CDR3 in DNA: TGTGCCAGCAGCTCCCCTAGCGCGTGGGGACAGGGGAAGAGCTCCTACGAGCAGTACTTC. Protein sequence: CASSSPSAWGQGKSSYEQYF.

This clone was found once. The CDR3, as DNA: TGTGCCTGGAGCCGTACGAGACTAGCGGGGAGCTACGAGCAGTACTTC. Its protein product is CAWSRTRLAGSYEQYF. The gene calls are TRBV30 and TRBJ2-7, with 11 bases that match TRBD2. Germline V gene data show CDR1 as GTSNPN and CDR2 as SVGIG (reference sequence). V was pared by 3 bases and J by 3 bases, with 10 bases of the junction left unmatched. The CDR3 sequence is 16 residues long.

The chain uses TRBV30 and TRBJ1-5, with D tentatively TRBD1 (5 bases). Germline V gives CDR1 GTSNPN, CDR2 SVGIG (reference sequence). The CDR3 is made up of 15 amino acids. Trimming removed 4 bases at V and 9 bases at J, with 22 bases between. The CDR3 DNA is TGTGCCTGGACCGGACCGGGGGGTCGTAGCGGGCCCCAGCATTTT. Amino acids: CAWTGPGGRSGPQHF.

The chain uses TRBV5-6 and TRBJ1-2; a possible D gene is TRBD1 (6 bases). The CDR3 consists of 14 residues. With 4 bases removed from V and 3 bases from J, the gap between germline ends came to 13 bases. Germline loops: CDR1 SGHDT, CDR2 YYEEEE. The chain's CDR3 is CASSHEGGYYGYTF. CDR3 DNA sequence: TGTGCCAGCAGCCACGAGGGGGGTTACTATGGCTACACCTTC. The entire variable domain, with the rest obtained from reference TRBV5-6 and TRBJ1-2, is as follows: DAGVTQSPTHLIKTRGQQVTLRCSPKSGHDTVSWYQQALGQGPQFIFQYYEEEERQRGNFPDRFSGHQFPNYSSELNVNALLLGDSALYLCASSHEGGYYGYTFGSGTRLTVV.

The sample holds one count of this clone. The chain recombines TRBV29-1 with TRBJ2-3; 8 nucleotides line up with TRBD1. The CDR3 is made up of 15 amino acids. Germline CDR1 SQVTM, CDR2 ANQGSEA. The V and J ends lost 0 bases and 1 base, in that order; junction bases with no gene match: 3. Here the CDR3 DNA reads TGCAGCGTTGAAGATACGGGACAGGGCACAGATACGCAGTATTTT. This sequence encodes CSVEDTGQGTDTQYF.

The rearrangement links TRBV3-1 (or the pseudogene TRBV3-2) to TRBJ2-7; D is unresolved. The V gene lost 1 base and the J gene lost 2 bases, with 18 bases spanning the gap. CDR3 length: 17 residues. Germline V CDR1 and CDR2: LGHDT, YNNKEL (reference sequence). CDR3 in amino acids: CASSQVTSLGSPYEQYF. CDR3 in DNA: TGTGCCAGCAGCCAAGTGACGTCCCTGGGGTCTCCCTACGAGCAGTACTTC.

V usage is TRBV25-1 and J usage is TRBJ1-2; 9 nucleotides agree with TRBD1. The ends lost 2 bases at V and 7 bases at J; junction bases unmatched: 8. The germline V gene has CDR1 MGHDK and CDR2 SYGVNS. This CDR3 is 15 amino acids long. The CDR3 reads CASSETGGALSGYTF. As DNA, the CDR3 is TGTGCCAGCAGTGAAACAGGGGGCGCGTTAAGTGGCTACACCTTC.

The chain carries TRBV29-1 and TRBJ2-7; D is unclear. The ends were cut back, 0 bases at V and 1 base at J, with 7 bases in the middle. Germline CDR1 reads SQVTM; CDR2 reads ANQGSEA. This CDR3 comprises 13 residues. The CDR3 loop is CSVEDGSSYEQYF. CDR3 coding DNA: TGCAGCGTTGAAGATGGCAGTTCCTACGAGCAGTACTTC.

The chain links TRBV11-2 to TRBJ2-5; tentatively, D is TRBD2 (5 bases). Per the germline V gene, CDR1 is SGHAT and CDR2 is FQNNGV. The CDR3 sequence is 14 residues long. V lost 10 bases and J lost 0, with 15 bases in between. The CDR3 DNA sequence: TGTGCCACCAAGGCTAGCCCGTACCAAGAGACCCAGTACTTC. This gives the protein CATKASPYQETQYF.

Only one count was recorded for this clone. The chain joins TRBV13 to TRBJ2-3; no firm D call. Germline V gene sequence: CDR1 PRHDT, CDR2 FYEKMQ (reference sequence). The V end was cut by 5 bases, the J end by 9 bases, with 18 bases between. The CDR3 spans 14 residues. The CDR3 loop is CASSPPPLPKTQYF. The CDR3 DNA follows: TGTGCCAGCAGCCCACCCCCTCTACCGAAAACGCAGTATTTT.

The chain combines TRBV2 with TRBJ2-7; 8 bases map to TRBD1. Losses at the gene ends were 4 bases for V and 2 bases for J; bases not matched to a gene: 7. Germline CDR1 reads SNHLY; CDR2 reads FYNNEI. This CDR3 is 15 amino acids long. In nucleotides, the CDR3 is TGTGCCAGCAGTGGGGGGGACAGGTTTACCTACGAGCAGTACTTC. Translated, it gives CASSGGDRFTYEQYF.

The J gene is TRBJ2-1, the V gene TRBV27; 9 nucleotides line up with TRBD2. The germline V gene has CDR1 MNHEY and CDR2 SMNVEV (reference sequence). J lost 15 bases, V lost 10 bases, and 7 bases had no gene match. The CDR3 is 10 amino acids. This chain's CDR3 is CANPSGKRFF. CDR3 nucleotides: TGTGCCAACCCTAGCGGGAAACGGTTCTTC.

This clone has only one observation. V is TRBV28 and J is TRBJ2-3, with TRBD1 as a possible D gene (6 bases). The ends were cut back, 2 bases at V and 6 bases at J, with 12 bases in the middle. This CDR3 is 14 amino acids long. Germline V gene data show CDR1 as MDHEN and CDR2 as SYDVKM. DNA of the CDR3: TGTGCCAGCAGTTTAGACAGGCTAGAGGATACGCAGTATTTT. Protein: CASSLDRLEDTQYF.

The chain uses TRBV4-2 and TRBJ1-2, with a possible D match to TRBD1 (6 bases). CDR1 LGHNA and CDR2 YNFKEQ come from the germline V gene. V was clipped by 0 bases and J by 6 bases, with 11 bases between them. CDR3 length: 14 amino acids. The CDR3 DNA sequence: TGTGCCAGCAGCCAAGATAGGGGGGGGGATGGCTACACCTTC. Residues: CASSQDRGGDGYTF.

The chain carries TRBV9 and TRBJ2-1; 8 nucleotides align to TRBD2. The junction had 17 bases not matched to a gene; V was cut back by 3 bases and J by 3 bases. CDR1 and CDR2 (germline): SGDLS, YYNGEE. This CDR3 comprises 19 residues. The CDR3 coding sequence is TGTGCCAGCAGCGCCCCCAGGGGAGGTAGGACTAGCAACTACAATGAGCAGTTCTTC. As protein: CASSAPRGGRTSNYNEQFF.